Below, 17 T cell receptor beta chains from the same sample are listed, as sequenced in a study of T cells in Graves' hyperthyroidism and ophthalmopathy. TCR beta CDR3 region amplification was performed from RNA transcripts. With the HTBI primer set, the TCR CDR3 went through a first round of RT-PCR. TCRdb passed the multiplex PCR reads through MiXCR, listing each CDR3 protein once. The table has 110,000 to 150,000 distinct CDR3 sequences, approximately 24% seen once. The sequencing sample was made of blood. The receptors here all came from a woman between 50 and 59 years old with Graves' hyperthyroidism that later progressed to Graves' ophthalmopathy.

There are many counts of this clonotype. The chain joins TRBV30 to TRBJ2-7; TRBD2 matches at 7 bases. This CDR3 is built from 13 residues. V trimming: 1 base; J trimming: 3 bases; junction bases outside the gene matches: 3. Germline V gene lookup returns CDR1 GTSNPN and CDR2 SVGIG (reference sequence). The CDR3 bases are TGTGCCTGGAGTGGAAGCGGGAACTACGAGCAGTACTTC. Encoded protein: CAWSGSGNYEQYF.

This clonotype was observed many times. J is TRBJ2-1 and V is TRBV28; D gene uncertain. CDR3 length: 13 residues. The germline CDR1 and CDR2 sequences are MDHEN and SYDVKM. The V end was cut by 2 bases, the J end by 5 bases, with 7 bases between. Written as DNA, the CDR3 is TGTGCCAGCAGTTTACTACGAAACAATGAGCAGTTCTTC. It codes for CASSLLRNNEQFF.

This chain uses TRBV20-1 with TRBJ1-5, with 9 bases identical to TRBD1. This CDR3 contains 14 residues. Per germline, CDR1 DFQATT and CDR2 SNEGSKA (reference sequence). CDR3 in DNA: TGCGGTGTGCCACAGGGGGCGAGCAATCAGCCCCAGCATTTT. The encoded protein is CGVPQGASNQPQHF.

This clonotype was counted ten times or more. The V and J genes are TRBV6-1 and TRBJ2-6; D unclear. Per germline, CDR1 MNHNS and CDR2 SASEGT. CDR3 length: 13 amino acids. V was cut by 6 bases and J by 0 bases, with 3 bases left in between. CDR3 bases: TGTGCCAGCAGGGACTCTGGGGCCAACGTCCTGACTTTC. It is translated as CASRDSGANVLTF.

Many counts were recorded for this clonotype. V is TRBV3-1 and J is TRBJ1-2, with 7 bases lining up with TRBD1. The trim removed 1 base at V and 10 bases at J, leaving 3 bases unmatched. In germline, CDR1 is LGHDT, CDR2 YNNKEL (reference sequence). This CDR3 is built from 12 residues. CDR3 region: CASSQGDRIYTF. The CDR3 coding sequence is TGTGCCAGCAGCCAAGGGGACAGAATCTACACCTTC.

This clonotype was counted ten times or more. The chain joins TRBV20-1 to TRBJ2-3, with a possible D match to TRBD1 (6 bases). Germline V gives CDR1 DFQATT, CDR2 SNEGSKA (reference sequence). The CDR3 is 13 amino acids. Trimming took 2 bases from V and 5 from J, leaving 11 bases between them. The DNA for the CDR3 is TGCAGTGCTAGAATCCAGGGGCGAGATACGCAGTATTTT. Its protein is CSARIQGRDTQYF.

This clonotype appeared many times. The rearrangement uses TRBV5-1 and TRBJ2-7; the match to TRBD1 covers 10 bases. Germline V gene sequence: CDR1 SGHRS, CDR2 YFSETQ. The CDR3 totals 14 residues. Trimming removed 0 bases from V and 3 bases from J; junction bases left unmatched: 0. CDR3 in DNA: TGCGCCAGCAGCTTGGGGACAGGGGGCTACGAGCAGTACTTC. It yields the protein CASSLGTGGYEQYF.

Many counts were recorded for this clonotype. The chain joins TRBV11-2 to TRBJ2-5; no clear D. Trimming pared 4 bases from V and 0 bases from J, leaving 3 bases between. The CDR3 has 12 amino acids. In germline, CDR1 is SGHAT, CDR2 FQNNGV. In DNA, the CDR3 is TGTGCCAGCAGCTCCAACCAAGAGACCCAGTACTTC. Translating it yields CASSSNQETQYF.

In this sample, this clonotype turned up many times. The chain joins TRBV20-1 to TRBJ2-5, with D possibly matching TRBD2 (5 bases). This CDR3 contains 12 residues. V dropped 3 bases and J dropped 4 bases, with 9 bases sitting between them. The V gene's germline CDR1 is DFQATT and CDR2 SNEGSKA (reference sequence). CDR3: CSARSAGETQYF. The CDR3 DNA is TGCAGTGCTAGGTCCGCGGGAGAGACCCAGTACTTC.

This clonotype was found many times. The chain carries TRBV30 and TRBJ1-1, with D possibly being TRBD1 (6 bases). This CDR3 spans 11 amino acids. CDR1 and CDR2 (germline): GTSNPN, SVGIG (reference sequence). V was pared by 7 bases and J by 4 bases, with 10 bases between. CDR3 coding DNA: TGTGCCTATTCACAGGGCACTGAAGCTTTCTTT. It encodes CAYSQGTEAFF.

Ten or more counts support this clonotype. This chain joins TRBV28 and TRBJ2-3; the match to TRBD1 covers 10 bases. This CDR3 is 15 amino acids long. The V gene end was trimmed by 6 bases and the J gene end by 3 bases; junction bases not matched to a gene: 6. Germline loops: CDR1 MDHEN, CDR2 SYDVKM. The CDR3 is CASSWTGGRTDTQYF. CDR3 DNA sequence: TGTGCCAGCAGCTGGACAGGGGGAAGGACAGATACGCAGTATTTT.

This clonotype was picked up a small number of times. For the CDR3, the DNA is TGTGCCAGCAGGGGGGGGCCCTACGAGCAGTACTTC. Its translation is CASRGGPYEQYF. The genes are TRBV6-1 and TRBJ2-7, with D possibly being TRBD2 (7 bases). Germline loops: CDR1 MNHNS, CDR2 SASEGT. There are 12 residues in the CDR3. The V end lost 6 bases, the J end lost 2 bases, and 8 bases lay between the germline ends.

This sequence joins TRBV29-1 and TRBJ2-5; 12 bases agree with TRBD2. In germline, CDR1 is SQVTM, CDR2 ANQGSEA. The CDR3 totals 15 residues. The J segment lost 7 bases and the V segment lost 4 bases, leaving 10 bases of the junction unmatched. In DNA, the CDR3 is TGCAGCGTTGGATCCGGGACTAGCGGGCCGGGGACCCAGTACTTC. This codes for CSVGSGTSGPGTQYF.

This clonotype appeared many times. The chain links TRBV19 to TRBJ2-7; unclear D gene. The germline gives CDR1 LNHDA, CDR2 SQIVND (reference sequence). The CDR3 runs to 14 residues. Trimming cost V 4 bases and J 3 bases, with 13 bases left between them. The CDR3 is CASSTGSQIYEQYF. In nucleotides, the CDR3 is TGTGCCAGTAGTACAGGATCGCAAATCTACGAGCAGTACTTC.

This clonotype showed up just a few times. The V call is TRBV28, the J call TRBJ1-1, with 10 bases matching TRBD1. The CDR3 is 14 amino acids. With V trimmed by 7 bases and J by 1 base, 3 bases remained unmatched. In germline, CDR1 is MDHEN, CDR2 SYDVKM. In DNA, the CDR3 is TGTGCCAGCACCGGACAGGGGGGGAACACTGAAGCTTTCTTT. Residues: CASTGQGGNTEAFF.

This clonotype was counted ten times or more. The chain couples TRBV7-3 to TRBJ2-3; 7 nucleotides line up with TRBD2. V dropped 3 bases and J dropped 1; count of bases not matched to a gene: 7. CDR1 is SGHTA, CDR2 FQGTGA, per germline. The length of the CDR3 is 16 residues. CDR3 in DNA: TGTGCCAGCAGCTTGGTTGGCGGGGGTGGCACAGATACGCAGTATTTT. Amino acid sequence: CASSLVGGGGTDTQYF. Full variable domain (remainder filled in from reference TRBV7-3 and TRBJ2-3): GAGVSQTPSNKVTEKGKYVELRCDPISGHTALYWYRQSLGQGPEFLIYFQGTGAADDSGLPNDRFFAVRPEGSVSTLKIQRTERGDSAVYLCASSLVGGGGTDTQYFGPGTRLTVL.

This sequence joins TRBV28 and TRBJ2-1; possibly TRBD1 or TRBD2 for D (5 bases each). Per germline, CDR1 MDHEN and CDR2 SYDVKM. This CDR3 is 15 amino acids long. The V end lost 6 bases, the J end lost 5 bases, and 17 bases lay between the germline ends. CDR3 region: CASRHPGTGNNEQFF. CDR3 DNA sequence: TGTGCCAGCAGACACCCCGGGACGGGGAACAATGAGCAGTTCTTC.